A single sample is the source of the 10 T cell receptor beta chains below, sequenced in a study of blood T cell repertoires in COVID-19. Profiled with immunoSEQ multiplex PCR; TCRdb holds only in-frame clones, not every one. The sample carries 200,000 to 250,000 clones, approximately 90% recorded once. The material sequenced was peripheral blood. Receptors were obtained from a man aged 55 to 69 with COVID-19, enrolled during active disease.

The table lists this clone with a count of one. The same CDR3 arises from other DNA sequences in this sample as well. V is TRBV3-1 (or the pseudogene TRBV3-2) and J is TRBJ2-7; TRBD1 is a possible D gene (6 bases). Germline V lookup: CDR1 LGHDT, CDR2 YNNKEL (reference sequence). V lost 1 base and J lost 2, with 12 bases in between. The CDR3 has 15 amino acids. CDR3 sequence: CASSQGSGGPYEQYF. The CDR3 region has the DNA TGTGCCAGCAGCCAAGGAAGTGGGGGCCCCTACGAGCAGTACTTC.

The V gene is TRBV28, the J gene TRBJ1-5; TRBD1 might be the D (5 bases). Germline CDR1 is MDHEN and CDR2 is SYDVKM. V was trimmed by 4 bases and J by 1 base, leaving 8 bases between them. The CDR3 loop spans 14 amino acids. CDR3 sequence (DNA): TGTGCCAGCAGTTCCGGGGGGAGCAATCAGCCCCAGCATTTT. This codes for CASSSGGSNQPQHF.

This sequence joins TRBV5-1 and TRBJ1-4, with TRBD1 matching 8 bases. The CDR3 has 14 residues. The junction had 7 bases not matched to a gene; V was cut back by 4 bases and J by 8 bases. CDR1 SGHRS and CDR2 YFSETQ come from the germline V gene. CDR3 nucleotides: TGCGCCAGCAGCATCTCGACAGGGGAAGAAAAACTGTTTTTT. It translates to CASSISTGEEKLFF.

The V gene is TRBV27, the J gene TRBJ2-1; 14 positions agree with TRBD2. V was pared by 5 bases and J by 7 bases, with 10 bases of the junction left unmatched. Germline loops: CDR1 MNHEY, CDR2 SMNVEV (reference sequence). The CDR3 has 17 amino acids. DNA for the CDR3: TGTGCCAGCAGTCCTTACCGAGGACTAGCGGGGGGAAATGAGCAGTTCTTC. This gives the protein CASSPYRGLAGGNEQFF.

The rearrangement joins TRBV3-1 (or the pseudogene TRBV3-2) to TRBJ1-5, with 11 bases lining up with TRBD1. With V trimmed by 11 bases and J by 6 bases, 18 bases remained unmatched. The CDR3 contains 17 residues. CDR1 and CDR2 from the germline V gene are LGHDT and YNNKEL (reference sequence). CDR3 protein: CAGQGRGPGQGGQPQHF. CDR3 sequence (DNA): TGTGCCGGTCAGGGGAGGGGCCCGGGACAGGGGGGTCAGCCCCAGCATTTT.

V is TRBV7-2 and J is TRBJ1-5; D is perhaps TRBD1 (5 bases). From germline, CDR1 is SGHTA and CDR2 FQGNSA. The CDR3 has 16 amino acids. Between the trimmed V and J ends, which lost 2 bases and 6 bases, there was a span of 17 bases. CDR3 region: CASSLQGLSFGQPQHF. Written as DNA, the CDR3 is TGTGCCAGCAGCTTACAGGGACTATCGTTCGGTCAGCCCCAGCATTTT.

V and J are TRBV19 and TRBJ2-1; weak D call: TRBD1 (5 bases). This CDR3 comprises 15 residues. The V gene lost 5 bases and the J gene lost 0 bases, with 11 bases spanning the gap. Germline values: CDR1 LNHDA, CDR2 SQIVND (reference sequence). The CDR3 DNA follows: TGTGCCAGTAGTTCAGGGCAGAGCTCCTACAATGAGCAGTTCTTC. Translating gives CASSSGQSSYNEQFF.

This chain links TRBV6-2 or TRBV6-3 with TRBJ2-7; 11 bases are shared with TRBD2. J was trimmed by 2 bases and V by 4 bases; bases with no gene match: 4. Germline V gene sequence: CDR1 MNHEY, CDR2 SVGEGT. The CDR3 length is 15 residues. This CDR3 reads CASSLVAGGPYEQYF. CDR3 nucleotides: TGTGCCAGCAGTTTAGTAGCGGGAGGGCCCTACGAGCAGTACTTC.

The J gene is TRBJ1-2, the V gene TRBV5-8, with TRBD1 matching over 10 bases. The length of the CDR3 is 14 residues. CDR1 is SGHTS and CDR2 is YDEGEE in the germline V gene. With 4 bases clipped from V and 4 bases from J, the junction kept 4 bases outside the gene matches. CDR3 residues: CASSPRDRGYGYTF. The CDR3 DNA follows: TGTGCCAGCAGCCCCCGGGACAGGGGCTATGGCTACACCTTC.

The chain is built from TRBV5-1 and TRBJ2-2, with 8 bases that match TRBD1. The CDR3 is 15 residues long. Germline values: CDR1 SGHRS, CDR2 YFSETQ. V lost 4 bases to trimming and J lost 3 bases; unmatched junction nucleotides: 5. Written as DNA, the CDR3 is TGCGCCAGCAGCCCAGGGGGCTCGGACACCGGGGAGCTGTTTTTT. Protein sequence: CASSPGGSDTGELFF.